The sequence of this T cell receptor beta chain was determined in a study of blood T cell repertoires in COVID-19. TCRdb keeps only in-frame clones here, not all; method: immunoSEQ multiplex PCR. The profile shows more than 150,000 clones, approximately 80% of them singletons. Germline CDR1 and CDR2: SGHRS and YFSETQ. The trim removed 4 bases at V and 3 bases at J, leaving 4 bases unmatched. The CDR3 sequence is 16 residues long. Sequenced input: peripheral blood. The TCR sequence derives from a woman between 50 and 59 years old with acute or convalescent COVID-19. The gene calls are TRBV5-1 and TRBJ1-4; TRBD1 matches 12 bases. CDR3 coding DNA: TGCGCCAGCAGCCGAGGGACAGGGGGCTCTAATGAAAAACTGTTTTTT. This codes for CASSRGTGGSNEKLFF.